This TCR beta chain was retrieved from a study of blood T cell repertoires in COVID-19. About the study: COVID-19 samples, acute and convalescent, were from the United States, Italy and Spain. From T cells, B-cell-depleted T cells, or PBMCs came the material, which was cDNA or gDNA.

From germline, CDR1 is SEHNR and CDR2 FQNEAQ (reference sequence). The CDR3 runs to 15 residues. The ends lost 5 bases at V and 7 bases at J; junction bases unmatched: 7. Libraries were prepared by immunoSEQ multiplex PCR; TCRdb keeps only in-frame clonotypes and omits some of them. Among 200,000 or so clones listed, around 89% were seen once. This sequence was found in a man aged 65 to 79 with acute or convalescent COVID-19. Sequencing input: peripheral blood. The chain uses TRBV7-9 and TRBJ1-6; 8 bases fit TRBD1. CDR3 nucleotides: TGTGCCAGCAGCCCATCACAGGGGGTCAATTCACCCCTCCACTTT. This codes for CASSPSQGVNSPLHF.